One TCR beta chain is described in this entry. Assay used: immunoSEQ multiplex PCR; TCRdb lists only in-frame clones, some missing. The profile shows about 120,000 clones, around nine tenths of them singletons. The data stem from a study of T cell changes during pregnancy in multiple sclerosis. This sequence was found in a female donor with multiple sclerosis, enrolled in a pregnancy study. The specimen comprised peripheral blood, sampled in the third trimester of pregnancy.

The CDR3 reads CASTDRGSDYGYTF. The CDR3 nucleotides are TGTGCCAGCACCGACAGGGGGTCGGACTATGGCTACACCTTC. The chain uses TRBV6-6 and TRBJ1-2; TRBD1 matches 9 bases. V shed 7 bases, J shed 3 bases, and the junction held 6 bases outside the gene matches. The length of the CDR3 is 14 residues. The germline V gene has CDR1 MNHNY and CDR2 SVGAGI (reference sequence).